The 17 T cell receptor beta chains listed next were all sequenced from one sample in a study of T cell repertoires in cytomegalovirus infection. No antigen has been assigned to these receptors. MiXCR, applied by TCRdb to the reads, yields one record per CDR3 protein. The table shows 230,000 or so distinct CDR3 sequences, with around two fifths occurring only once. This specimen consisted of CD8+ T cells from cultured PBMCs, obtained from culture after CMV antigen stimulation. These receptors all come from a human donor in good health (CMV status not recorded). Some clones in this sample may be carry-over from other donors' samples.

The chain recombines TRBV7-2 with TRBJ1-5; D might be TRBD1 (5 bases). The CDR3 contains 18 residues. Germline CDR1 is SGHTA and CDR2 is FQGNSA. The V end was cut by 3 bases, the J end by 1 base, with 19 bases between. The DNA for the CDR3 is TGTGCCAGCAGCTTGAACCAGGGTGGTTGGGGAAGCAATCAGCCCCAGCATTTT. Residues: CASSLNQGGWGSNQPQHF.

With respect to this clonotype: Since a much larger clone is just one base distant, this may be a read error. V and J are TRBV9 and TRBJ2-3; possibly TRBD1 for D (5 bases). The ends were cut back, 0 bases at V and 1 base at J, with 6 bases in the middle. The CDR3 spans 14 residues. Germline lookup yields CDR1 SGDLS and CDR2 YYNGEE. Here the CDR3 reads CASSVEGRTDTQYF. CDR3 sequence (DNA): TGTGCCAGCAGCGTAGAGGGGCGCACAGATACGCAGTATTTT. Complete variable domain (other parts from reference TRBV9 and TRBJ2-3): DSGVTQTPKHLITATGQRVTLRCSPRSGDLSVYWYQQSLDQGLQFLIQYYNGEERAKGNILERFSAQQFPDLHSELNLSSLELGDSALYFCASSVEGRTDTQYFGPGTRLTVL.

This clonotype was counted a few times. For the CDR3, the DNA is TGTGCCAGCAGCTTGGTCGGGTATAGCACAGATACGCAGTATTTT. Translated: CASSLVGYSTDTQYF. V and J are TRBV5-6 and TRBJ2-3; D is unresolved. The V gene's germline CDR1 is SGHDT and CDR2 YYEEEE. V lost 0 bases and J lost 0, with 8 bases in between. The CDR3 consists of 15 residues.

The chain joins TRBV27 to TRBJ2-7; TRBD2 matches at 10 bases. Germline loops: CDR1 MNHEY, CDR2 SMNVEV (reference sequence). Unmatched junction bases numbered 8, after V lost 2 bases and J lost 7 bases. This CDR3 has 15 residues. The CDR3 region is CASSLRASGRWEQYF. The DNA for the CDR3 is TGTGCCAGCAGTTTAAGGGCTAGCGGGAGATGGGAGCAGTACTTC.

The table lists this clonotype with a few counts. The chain has TRBV11-2 and TRBJ1-1; 9 positions match TRBD1. V shed 5 bases, J shed 3 bases, and the junction held 7 bases outside the gene matches. Looked up from germline, CDR1 is SGHAT and CDR2 is FQNNGV. This CDR3 contains 15 residues. The CDR3 DNA sequence: TGTGCCAGCAGCCCATGGGACAGGGCGGACACTGAAGCTTTCTTT. Translated: CASSPWDRADTEAFF.

The chain carries TRBV20-1 and TRBJ2-7, with 8 bases that match TRBD1. The V segment lost 6 bases and the J segment 5 bases; nucleotides outside the gene matches: 6. Germline values: CDR1 DFQATT, CDR2 SNEGSKA (reference sequence). This CDR3 comprises 12 residues. CDR3: CSAYDRGNEQYF. In nucleotides, the CDR3 is TGCAGTGCGTACGACAGGGGCAACGAGCAGTACTTC.

This clonotype showed up many times. This rearrangement joins TRBV10-3 to TRBJ1-2; maybe TRBD1 (5 bases). V lost 11 bases to trimming and J lost 6 bases, with 13 bases between them. Per germline, CDR1 ENHRY and CDR2 SYGVKD. CDR3 size: 11 residues. CDR3 sequence: CAVNTGNGYTF. Here the CDR3 DNA reads TGTGCCGTCAACACAGGCAATGGCTACACCTTC.

V usage is TRBV7-6 and J usage is TRBJ1-2, with D perhaps matching TRBD1 (5 bases). Trimming shortened V by 5 bases and J by 6 bases, and 25 bases separated the two germline ends. This CDR3 comprises 17 residues. CDR1 SGHVS and CDR2 FNYEAQ come from the germline V gene. The CDR3 DNA is TGTGCCAGCAGCATGAGGCCGGGACTAACGGCAGGCAATGGCTACACCTTC. This codes for CASSMRPGLTAGNGYTF.

The chain's CDR3 is CASSPGTSKFF. The DNA for the CDR3 is TGTGCCAGCAGCCCCGGGACTAGCAAGTTCTTC. The chain joins TRBV12-3 or TRBV12-4 to TRBJ2-1; 9 bases line up with TRBD2. The CDR3 is 11 residues long. V lost 6 bases, J lost 14 bases, and 5 bases stayed unmatched.

V gene TRBV20-1 combines with J gene TRBJ2-1; 9 positions agree with TRBD2. Germline V gene lookup returns CDR1 DFQATT and CDR2 SNEGSKA (reference sequence). J was trimmed by 1 base and V by 2 bases; bases with no gene match: 15. This CDR3 region has 19 residues. The CDR3 loop is CSARPIAGDKGISYNEQFF. The CDR3 coding sequence is TGCAGTGCTAGACCCATAGCGGGAGATAAAGGAATTTCCTACAATGAGCAGTTCTTC.

The V gene is TRBV5-1, the J gene TRBJ1-1; D may be TRBD1 (6 bases). V dropped 4 bases and J dropped 3 bases, with 19 bases sitting between them. The CDR3 is 16 residues long. Germline V lookup: CDR1 SGHRS, CDR2 YFSETQ. CDR3 nucleotides: TGCGCCAGCAGCAACCTTCAGGGGTTTCAGGACACTGAAGCTTTCTTT. Translated: CASSNLQGFQDTEAFF.

The chain has TRBV5-4 and TRBJ1-2; D gene uncertain. CDR1 and CDR2 (germline): SGHNT, YYREEE (reference sequence). Trimming removed 0 bases from V and 7 bases from J, with 10 bases in between. The CDR3 is 13 residues long. The CDR3 region has the DNA TGTGCCAGCAGCTTGGGCGGGGAGGGTGGCTACACCTTC. Protein: CASSLGGEGGYTF.

The J gene is TRBJ2-7, the V gene TRBV19, with 8 bases fitting TRBD2. With V trimmed by 6 bases and J by 6 bases, 10 bases remained unmatched. Germline V gene sequence: CDR1 LNHDA, CDR2 SQIVND (reference sequence). CDR3 length equals 14 residues. CDR3 region: CASSPGAGVSEQYF. The CDR3 DNA reads as TGTGCCAGTAGCCCAGGAGCGGGAGTGTCCGAGCAGTACTTC. Full variable domain (rest looked up from reference TRBV19 and TRBJ2-7): DGGITQSPKYLFRKEGQNVTLSCEQNLNHDAMYWYRQDPGQGLRLIYYSQIVNDFQKGDIAEGYSVSREKKESFPLTVTSAQKNPTAFYLCASSPGAGVSEQYFGPGTRLTVT.

This clonotype was detected a few times. This chain joins TRBV20-1 and TRBJ2-7; D perhaps matches TRBD1 (5 bases). CDR1 is DFQATT and CDR2 is SNEGSKA in the germline V gene (reference sequence). CDR3 size: 14 residues. V lost 3 bases and J 3 bases, leaving 15 bases between the germline ends. The CDR3 bases are TGCAGTGCTAGGGTTGACAGTCCGTTCTACGAGCAGTACTTC. Protein: CSARVDSPFYEQYF.

There are a few counts of this clonotype. The rearrangement joins TRBV6-6 to TRBJ2-1; D remains ambiguous. The CDR3 is 13 residues long. Trimming took off 8 bases at V and 3 bases at J, with 11 bases between the two ends. The germline gives CDR1 MNHNY, CDR2 SVGAGI (reference sequence). The CDR3 region is CASCKPGYNEQFF. CDR3 sequence (DNA): TGTGCCAGCTGTAAACCCGGCTACAATGAGCAGTTCTTC.

The rearrangement links TRBV15 to TRBJ2-5; unclear D gene. With 0 bases removed from V and 5 bases from J, the gap between germline ends came to 19 bases. From germline, CDR1 is LNHNV and CDR2 YYDKDF (reference sequence). CDR3 length equals 17 residues. The CDR3 is CATSRDNITRGDETQYF. In nucleotides, the CDR3 is TGTGCCACCAGCAGAGATAATATCACTCGAGGTGATGAGACCCAGTACTTC.

This clonotype appeared many times. V and J are TRBV28 and TRBJ2-7; D remains ambiguous. Germline CDR1 and CDR2: MDHEN and SYDVKM. Trimming took 7 bases from V and 3 from J, leaving 10 bases between them. The CDR3 covers 12 residues. The CDR3 DNA reads as TGTGCCAGCAAAGAGGCCCTCTACGAGCAGTACTTC. It codes for CASKEALYEQYF.